Below are 9 T cell receptor beta chains sequenced from a single sample in a study of T cell repertoires in cytomegalovirus infection (dated by TCRdb to between 2019 and 2020). Instrument used: Illumina HiSeq 1500. The public reads were reanalyzed by TCRdb: fastp trimming at Q25, MiXCR alignment, in-frame beta chains only. Rows merge per CDR3 protein into single entries with the most common DNA and genes. The sample table holds roughly 280,000 distinct CDR3 sequences, of which approximately 9% were seen once. The ten most abundant clones make up roughly 15% of the sample. Material for sequencing was PBMCs. The source is a human donor in good health (CMV status not recorded). Some clones in this sample may be carry-over from other donors' samples.

This clonotype was recorded at least ten times. This chain joins TRBV7-8 and TRBJ1-1; D is uncertain. This CDR3 is built from 13 residues. The V end was cut by 7 bases, the J end by 6 bases, with 15 bases between. Germline V gene lookup returns CDR1 SGHVS and CDR2 FQNEAQ. The CDR3 DNA follows: TGTGCCAGCATCAGGACGGGGATCGCTGAAGCTTTCTTT. Translated, it gives CASIRTGIAEAFF.

This clonotype was picked up many times. The CDR3 DNA reads TGCGCCAGCAGCTTAAGGCCACCCACCGGGGAGCTGTTTTTT. Translation: CASSLRPPTGELFF. The chain combines TRBV5-1 with TRBJ2-2; no clear D gene. The CDR3 extends over 14 amino acids. CDR1 and CDR2 (germline): SGHRS, YFSETQ. Trimming pared 2 bases from V and 4 bases from J, leaving 9 bases between.

This clonotype was seen ten or more times. This chain joins TRBV7-6 and TRBJ2-5; the D is unclear. Trimming took 2 bases from V and 7 from J, leaving 14 bases between them. The CDR3 contains 14 residues. Germline CDR1 is SGHVS and CDR2 is FNYEAQ. CDR3 in amino acids: CASSLTFGSGTQYF. The CDR3 region has the DNA TGTGCCAGCAGCTTAACCTTCGGGTCGGGGACCCAGTACTTC.

This chain connects TRBV7-2 to TRBJ2-7, with a tentative D call TRBD2 (5 bases). This CDR3 has 15 residues. Trimming shortened V by 0 bases and J by 6 bases, and 15 bases separated the two germline ends. CDR1 is SGHTA, CDR2 FQGNSA, per germline. For the CDR3, the DNA is TGTGCCAGCAGCTTAGCGGCGGGTAATTTTGGCGAGCAGTACTTC. Translating gives CASSLAAGNFGEQYF. The entire variable domain, with the rest obtained from reference TRBV7-2 and TRBJ2-7, is as follows: GAGVSQSPSNKVTEKGKDVELRCDPISGHTALYWYRQSLGQGLEFLIYFQGNSAPDKSGLPSDRFSAERTGGSVSTLTIQRTQQEDSAVYLCASSLAAGNFGEQYFGPGTRLTVT.

This clonotype was counted between two and nine times. The V call is TRBV6-1, the J call TRBJ1-5, with D perhaps matching TRBD1 (5 bases). Germline V gives CDR1 MNHNS, CDR2 SASEGT. This CDR3 is built from 14 residues. The V end was cut by 3 bases, the J end by 6 bases, with 12 bases between. Here the CDR3 reads CASSDGGGSQPQHF. The DNA of the CDR3 is TGTGCCAGCAGTGATGGGGGGGGATCTCAGCCCCAGCATTTT.

J is TRBJ2-1 and V is TRBV4-3; D perhaps matches TRBD1 (5 bases). The germline gives CDR1 LGHNA, CDR2 YSLEER. V shed 0 bases and J shed 0 bases, with 9 bases lying between them. This CDR3 has 16 residues. CDR3 in DNA: TGCGCCAGCAGCCAAGATGGTAGGGGCTCCTACAATGAGCAGTTCTTC. Translation gives CASSQDGRGSYNEQFF.

This clonotype was seen ten or more times. The V and J genes are TRBV7-8 and TRBJ1-1, with TRBD1 matching over 8 bases. Trimming took 1 base from V and 0 from J; bases not matched to a gene: 4. This CDR3 is built from 16 residues. Per the germline V gene, CDR1 is SGHVS and CDR2 is FQNEAQ. CDR3 amino acids: CASSLDQGAMNTEAFF. DNA for the CDR3: TGTGCCAGCAGCTTAGACCAGGGGGCAATGAACACTGAAGCTTTCTTT.

This clonotype was counted only a few times. The chain uses TRBV7-9 and TRBJ2-3; 16 nucleotides match TRBD2. Looked up from germline, CDR1 is SEHNR and CDR2 is FQNEAQ (reference sequence). V shed 5 bases and J 6 bases; nucleotides not matched to a gene: 14. This CDR3 spans 19 amino acids. Written as DNA, the CDR3 is TGTGCCAGCAGCCATAAGATCGGGACTAGCGGGGGGGCCTTGGATACGCAGTATTTT. This gives the protein CASSHKIGTSGGALDTQYF.

This clonotype was observed many times. V gene TRBV7-2 combines with J gene TRBJ2-1; D unclear. Trimming shortened V by 4 bases and J by 4 bases, and 5 bases separated the two germline ends. CDR3 length equals 12 residues. Germline V lookup: CDR1 SGHTA, CDR2 FQGNSA. The CDR3 DNA follows: TGTGCCAGCAGCTACACTTACAATGAGCAGTTCTTC. Encoded protein: CASSYTYNEQFF.